These T cell receptor beta chains were read from a single sample in a study of STAT5B mutations in CD4+ large granular lymphocyte leukemia. Generated by immunoSEQ multiplex PCR, the TCRdb table keeps only in-frame clones and is missing some. The sample shows tens of thousands of clones, about 70% of them seen only once. The material sequenced was CD4+ T cells from blood buffy coats. These receptors were taken from a human donor in good health. Both conserved end residues are part of each CDR3. A D gene is named only where the DNA matches it firmly. The listing skips clone size in some rows; elsewhere it reads once, few, many or a size class.

CDR3aa,CDR3nt,d_gene,j_gene,v_gene,abundance
CASSVALGTDQLFF,TGTGCCAGTAGTGTAGCGCTCGGGACAGATCAACTGTTTTTT,TRBD1,TRBJ1-4,TRBV19,.
CASTPGQPFYGYTF,TGTGCCAGTACTCCGGGACAGCCGTTCTATGGCTACACCTTC,TRBD1,TRBJ1-2,TRBV6-5,.
CASSPVTGTYEQYF,TGTGCCAGCTCACCAGTTACGGGGACCTACGAGCAGTACTTC,.,TRBJ2-7,TRBV18,.
CASSLQQGANQPQHF,TGTGCCAGCAGCTTGCAACAGGGCGCTAATCAGCCCCAGCATTTT,.,TRBJ1-5,TRBV7-2,.
CAISEKRTDYNQPQHF,TGTGCCATCAGTGAAAAGAGGACTGACTACAATCAGCCCCAGCATTTT,.,TRBJ1-5,TRBV10-3,.
CASSQESGSDYGYTF,TGCGCCAGCAGCCAAGAATCGGGGTCCGACTATGGCTACACCTTC,.,TRBJ1-2,TRBV4-3,.
CASSSPVGAYEQYF,TGTGCCAGCAGCAGCCCCGTCGGGGCCTACGAGCAGTACTTC,.,TRBJ2-7,TRBV5-5,.
CSVRIDRVSRFF,TGCAGCGTGCGCATAGACAGGGTTTCGCGGTTCTTC,TRBD1,TRBJ2-1,TRBV29-1,few
CASRIQAAANIQYF,TGTGCCAGTAGAATACAGGCTGCCGCAAACATTCAGTACTTC,.,TRBJ2-4,TRBV19,.
CASSLDRTNTEAFF,TGCGCCAGCAGCCTGGACAGGACGAACACTGAAGCTTTCTTT,TRBD1,TRBJ1-1,TRBV5-1,few
CASSPVGVDSGNTIYF,TGTGCCAGCTCACCTGTAGGGGTTGACTCTGGAAACACCATATATTTT,.,TRBJ1-3,TRBV18,.
CASIRTGGRNSPLHF,TGTGCCAGCATTCGGACAGGGGGCAGGAATTCACCCCTCCACTTT,TRBD1,TRBJ1-6,TRBV2,.
CASSEDLQGAYEQYF,TGCGCCAGCAGTGAGGATTTACAGGGGGCCTACGAGCAGTACTTC,TRBD1,TRBJ2-7,TRBV10-1,.
CASSLVGDRSTDTQYF,TGCGCCAGCAGCTTGGTTGGGGACCGTAGCACAGATACGCAGTATTTT,.,TRBJ2-3,TRBV5-1,.
CASSLRVLGSDTQYF,TGCGCCAGCAGCTTGCGAGTTCTGGGTTCGGATACGCAGTATTTT,.,TRBJ2-3,TRBV5-1,.
CASSLWGVMNTEAFF,TGCGCCAGCAGCTTGTGGGGCGTAATGAACACTGAAGCTTTCTTT,.,TRBJ1-1,TRBV5-1,.
CASSGPPGANQETQYF,TGTGCCAGCAGCGGACCTCCCGGGGCCAACCAAGAGACCCAGTACTTC,.,TRBJ2-5,TRBV9,once
CASSVESEPRDYGYTF,TGTGCCAGCAGCGTAGAGTCTGAACCCCGGGACTATGGCTACACCTTC,.,TRBJ1-2,TRBV9,once
CASSLARGGELFF,TGTGCCAGCAGCTTAGCAAGGGGTGGGGAGCTGTTTTTT,.,TRBJ2-2,TRBV7-7,.
CASSLDREQPQHF,TGTGCCAGCAGCTTGGACCGGGAGCAGCCCCAGCATTTT,.,TRBJ1-5,TRBV5-4,few
CASSPRGETYEQYF,TGTGCCAGCAGCCCACGGGGGGAGACCTACGAGCAGTACTTC,TRBD2,TRBJ2-7,TRBV5-6,.
CASSLSTYNEKLFF,TGCGCCAGCAGCTTGTCGACCTATAATGAAAAACTGTTTTTT,.,TRBJ1-4,TRBV5-1,.
CASSESGAYNQPQHF,TGTGCCAGCAGTGAATCAGGGGCCTACAATCAGCCCCAGCATTTT,.,TRBJ1-5,TRBV6-1,.
CAISRSVLAGGDTGELFF,TGTGCCATTTCCCGGTCCGTATTAGCGGGGGGTGACACCGGGGAGCTGTTTTTT,TRBD2,TRBJ2-2,TRBV10-3,.
CSARQGYEQYF,TGCAGTGCTAGACAGGGCTACGAGCAGTACTTC,.,TRBJ2-7,TRBV20-1,.
CASSLDAPRDPQYF,TGTGCCAGCAGCTTGGACGCCCCCCGGGACCCCCAGTACTTC,.,TRBJ2-5,TRBV5-6,once
CAWSSDSNQPQHF,TGTGCCTGGAGTTCTGATAGCAATCAGCCCCAGCATTTT,.,TRBJ1-5,TRBV30,.
CAWRMGLEDGYTF,TGTGCCTGGAGGATGGGACTTGAGGACGGCTACACCTTC,.,TRBJ1-2,TRBV30,.
CSVVGDPGGRLEKLFF,TGCAGCGTTGTGGGGGACCCCGGGGGGCGATTGGAAAAACTGTTTTTT,.,TRBJ1-4,TRBV29-1,.
CASSLDGRNEQYF,TGTGCCAGCAGCTTGGACGGGAGGAACGAGCAGTACTTC,TRBD2,TRBJ2-7,TRBV5-4,.
CASSPKTGDFYEQYF,TGTGCCAGCAGTCCCAAAACAGGGGACTTCTACGAGCAGTACTTC,.,TRBJ2-7,TRBV27,.
CSLGQYYEQYF,TGCAGCTTGGGACAATACTACGAGCAGTACTTC,.,TRBJ2-7,TRBV20-1,.
CASSSYGTGELFF,TGTGCCAGCAGTTCCTATGGCACCGGGGAGCTGTTTTTT,.,TRBJ2-2,TRBV6-5,.
CASKASGGEFF,TGTGCCAGCAAGGCTAGCGGGGGCGAATTCTTC,TRBD2,TRBJ2-1,TRBV2,.
CASSSLRPIGYNSPLHF,TGTGCCAGCAGTTCCCTACGACCCATCGGCTATAATTCACCCCTCCACTTT,.,TRBJ1-6,TRBV28,.
CASSMWNTEAFF,TGTGCCAGTAGTATGTGGAACACTGAAGCTTTCTTT,.,TRBJ1-1,TRBV19,.
CASSSRYRGDEQYF,TGTGCCAGCAGCTCGCGCTACAGGGGGGACGAGCAGTACTTC,TRBD1,TRBJ2-7,TRBV7-9,few
CASSLVRPAADTQYF,TGTGCCAGCAGCCTTGTGCGTCCAGCAGCAGATACGCAGTATTTT,.,TRBJ2-3,TRBV5-8,.
CTSARTVDTF,TGCACCTCCGCCCGGACAGTTGACACCTTC,.,TRBJ1-2,TRBV20-1,.
CASSYGGVSYEQYF,TGTGCCAGCAGCTATGGGGGAGTCTCCTACGAGCAGTACTTC,.,TRBJ2-7,TRBV7-9,once
CASSLDRVGGYTF,TGTGCCAGCAGCTTAGACAGGGTCGGCGGCTACACCTTC,.,TRBJ1-2,TRBV7-8,.
CATQRQGSQPQHF,TGTGCCACCCAACGGCAGGGGAGTCAGCCCCAGCATTTT,.,TRBJ1-5,TRBV10-3,few
CASSDRDTLNTEAFF,TGTGCCAGCAGTGACAGGGACACCTTGAACACTGAAGCTTTCTTT,.,TRBJ1-1,TRBV6-4,.
CASSYSTGWSNQPQHF,TGTGCCAGCAGTTACTCTACAGGGTGGAGCAATCAGCCCCAGCATTTT,.,TRBJ1-5,TRBV6-6,.
CSASRAYEQYF,TGCAGTGCTAGTCGCGCTTACGAGCAGTACTTC,.,TRBJ2-7,TRBV20-1,.
CASGASGGRNTEAFF,TGTGCCAGCGGGGCATCTGGCGGCAGGAACACTGAAGCTTTCTTT,.,TRBJ1-1,TRBV7-9,few
CASSLTGIGTEAFF,TGTGCCAGCAGCTTAACAGGGATAGGGACTGAAGCTTTCTTT,.,TRBJ1-1,TRBV7-9,.
CASSFRGQMNTEAFF,TGTGCCAGCAGCTTCAGGGGACAGATGAACACTGAAGCTTTCTTT,TRBD1,TRBJ1-1,TRBV7-2,.
CASSLGRGQETQYF,TGTGCCAGCAGCTTAGGGCGAGGGCAAGAGACCCAGTACTTC,.,TRBJ2-5,TRBV11-1,.
CASSQARAEPLGANVLTF,TGTGCCAGCAGCCAAGCTAGAGCGGAGCCTTTGGGGGCCAACGTCCTGACTTTC,.,TRBJ2-6,TRBV14,few
CASSHRLAPGELFF,TGTGCCAGCAGCCACCGACTAGCACCCGGGGAGCTGTTTTTT,TRBD2,TRBJ2-2,TRBV7-9,.
CASSSPDFTTYEQYF,TGCGCCAGCAGCAGCCCTGACTTTACCACCTACGAGCAGTACTTC,.,TRBJ2-7,TRBV5-1,.
CASSLGLAGGETQYF,TGTGCCAGCAGCTTAGGACTAGCGGGGGGAGAGACCCAGTACTTC,TRBD2,TRBJ2-5,TRBV7-2,once
CASSYTGPNTGELFF,TGTGCCAGCAGCTACACAGGTCCGAACACCGGGGAGCTGTTTTTT,.,TRBJ2-2,TRBV5-6,.
CASSSRGGVTEAFF,TGCGCCAGCAGCTCCCGGGGAGGGGTCACTGAAGCTTTCTTT,.,TRBJ1-1,TRBV5-1,.